A selection of T cell receptor beta chains follows, all from one sample in a study of blood T cell repertoires in COVID-19. Libraries were prepared by immunoSEQ multiplex PCR; TCRdb keeps only in-frame clonotypes and omits some of them. This table holds 400,000 or so clones, around 90% found once. The sequenced material came from PBMCs or T cells enriched from blood (not recorded which). Receptor source: a woman between 40 and 55 years old with acute COVID-19. Each CDR3 is given with its conserved first and last residue. Fields, in order: V gene, clone size, CDR3 length, CDR3 protein. Not all rows give a size; the values are once, few, many and, for expanded clones, a class.

TRBV30	-	13	CAWSVSLNTEAFF
TRBV3-1/TRBV3-2	-	17	CASSQRTRTAANYGYTF
TRBV29-1	-	11	CSAYQGHIQYF
TRBV3-1/TRBV3-2	-	18	CASSQARLRGGSTDTQYF
TRBV5-1	-	14	CASKTTGTNYGYTF
TRBV6-5	-	14	CASGMTGRTEKLFF
TRBV19	once	14	CASRPRTGQETQYF
TRBV2	-	15	CASRDTSAGAETQYF
TRBV29-1	-	13	CSVEAPGTYEQYF
TRBV6-2/TRBV6-3	-	15	CASSYPLAVEDTQYF
TRBV30	few	14	CAWSVNGVSYGYTF
TRBV5-6	-	15	CASSSTGGDRNTQYF
TRBV4-1	-	15	CASSQVAGASYEQYF
TRBV27	-	14	CASRVRGGAEEQYF
TRBV30	-	16	CAWSSKGQGPNSPLHF
TRBV4-2	-	20	CASSQVRTSGGRLSTDTQYF
TRBV19	-	13	CASSPGQRFPQHF
TRBV2	-	16	CASSEEFVGGGTEAFF
TRBV3-1/TRBV3-2	once	14	CASSQVQVADTQYF
TRBV10-3	-	14	CAISEGQGTYGYTF
TRBV5-1	-	14	CASSLGGSVYEQYF
TRBV20-1	-	13	CSASLPGTDTQYF
TRBV9	once	16	CASSALQAPPGNTIYF
TRBV5-8	-	15	CASSDHGLHTGELFF
TRBV24-1	-	15	CATSDRDNTLGELFF
TRBV11-2	few	14	CASSVTDSSYGYTF
TRBV11-2	-	15	CASSFRRGVNTEAFF
TRBV27	-	14	CASSSPGQGYEQYF
TRBV3-1/TRBV3-2	-	17	CASSLYYRDSHNSPLHF
TRBV11-2	-	14	CASSVDRGNQPQHF
TRBV2	-	15	CASSDERGSRETQYF
TRBV5-1	-	15	CASSLGGTADYGYTF
TRBV18	-	14	CASSPLTGNYGYTF
TRBV7-6	few	15	CASSPKTQGSEKLFF
TRBV7-9	-	16	CASSLEQGQYNSPLHF
TRBV4-1	-	15	CASSPTRDRNTEAFF
TRBV11-3	-	14	CASSWRGSYNEQFF
TRBV27	-	16	CASSQLMSGNNQPQHF
TRBV2	once	17	CASSEPPGLSMNTEAFF
TRBV18	once	16	CASSPLGGGALNEQFF
TRBV25-1	-	13	CASSDSPGETQYF
TRBV4-1	-	16	CASSQVSAGFHQPQHF
TRBV11-2	-	16	CASSYRSGGSTDTQYF
TRBV5-4	-	14	CASSLETAYYGYTF
TRBV6-5	few	15	CASSRQVLGGSGYTF
TRBV5-6	once	16	CASSLLGPITGNTIYF
TRBV5-1	-	19	CASSAGTSGTWRGQETQYF
TRBV12-1	-	14	CASSSQGVGVGYTF
TRBV2	-	15	CASSESAAMNTEAFF
TRBV19	-	14	CASSTLDRDTEAFF
TRBV10-3	once	16	CAISESTWTGDQPQHF
TRBV6-5	few	14	CASSYSTATGRQYF
TRBV10-1	-	14	CATYHGGGEKEQYF
TRBV2	-	14	CASSGTSAISEQFF
TRBV5-8	-	13	CASSSGQGDTQYF